The clone carrying this TCR beta chain occurred once. This specimen comes from a study of blood T cell repertoires in COVID-19. As for the study in general: Sources were T cells, B-cell-depleted T cells, or PBMCs; the material itself was cDNA or gDNA.

With 7 bases removed from V and 6 bases from J, the gap between germline ends came to 19 bases. Per germline, CDR1 MNHEY and CDR2 SVGAGI. The CDR3 spans 14 residues. Source study methods: Nucleated cell counts were estimated from reference gene primer amplification. Sequencing was performed with immunoSEQ multiplex PCR; in TCRdb, only in-frame clones are kept and a portion is missing. D and trimming come from the DNA, and the V and J calls and clone size come from that table. The sample has about 110,000 clones, around four fifths seen once. The source is an older woman with acute or convalescent COVID-19. The specimen sequenced was peripheral blood. The V and J genes are TRBV6-5 and TRBJ2-7; D perhaps matches TRBD2 (6 bases). The CDR3 DNA reads TGTGCCAGCAAATTGGTTGTCGGGACTCTCGAGCAGTACTTC. This gives the protein CASKLVVGTLEQYF.